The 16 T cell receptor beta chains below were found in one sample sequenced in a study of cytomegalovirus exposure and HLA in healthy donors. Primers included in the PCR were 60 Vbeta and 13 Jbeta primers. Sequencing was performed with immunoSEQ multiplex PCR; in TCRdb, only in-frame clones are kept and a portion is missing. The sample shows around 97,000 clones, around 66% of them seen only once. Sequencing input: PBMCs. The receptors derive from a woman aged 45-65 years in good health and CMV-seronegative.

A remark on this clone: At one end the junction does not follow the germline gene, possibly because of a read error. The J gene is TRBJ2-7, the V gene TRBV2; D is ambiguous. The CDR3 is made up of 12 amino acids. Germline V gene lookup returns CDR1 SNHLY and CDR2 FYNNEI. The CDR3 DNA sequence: TGTGCCAGCAGTGAAGCGCGACACGAACAGTACTTC. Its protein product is CASSEARHEQYF. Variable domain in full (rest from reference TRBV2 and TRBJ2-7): EPEVTQTPSHQVTQMGQEVILRCVPISNHLYFYWYRQILGQKVEFLVSFYNNEISEKSEIFDDQFSVERPDGSNFTLKIRSTKLEDSAMYFCASSEARHEQYFGPGTRLTVT.

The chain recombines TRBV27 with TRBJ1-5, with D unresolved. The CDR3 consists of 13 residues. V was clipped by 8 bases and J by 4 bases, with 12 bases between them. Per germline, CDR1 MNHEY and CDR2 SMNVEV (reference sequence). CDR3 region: CASAERENQPQHF. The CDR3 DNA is TGTGCCAGCGCCGAGAGGGAAAATCAGCCCCAGCATTTT.

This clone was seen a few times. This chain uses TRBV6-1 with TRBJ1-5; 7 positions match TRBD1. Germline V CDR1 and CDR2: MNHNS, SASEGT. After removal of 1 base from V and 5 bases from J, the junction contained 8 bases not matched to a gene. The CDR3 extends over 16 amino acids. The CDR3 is CASSEDDRVWDQPQHF. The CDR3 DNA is TGTGCCAGCAGTGAAGACGACAGGGTTTGGGATCAGCCCCAGCATTTT.

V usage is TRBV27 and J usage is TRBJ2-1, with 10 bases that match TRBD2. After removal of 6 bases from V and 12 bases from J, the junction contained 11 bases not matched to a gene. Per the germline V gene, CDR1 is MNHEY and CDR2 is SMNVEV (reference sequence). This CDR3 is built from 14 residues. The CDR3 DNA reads TGTGCCAGCAGACCGGGACTAGCGAACTTGTTGCAGTTCTTC. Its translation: CASRPGLANLLQFF.

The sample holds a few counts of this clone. CDR3 sequence reads: CSVWGGEKLFF. CDR3 in DNA: TGCAGCGTATGGGGGGGAGAAAAACTGTTTTTT. V gene TRBV29-1 combines with J gene TRBJ1-4; tentative D call: TRBD1 (5 bases). This CDR3 region has 11 residues. Trimming shortened V by 6 bases and J by 8 bases, and 10 bases separated the two germline ends. Germline V gene lookup returns CDR1 SQVTM and CDR2 ANQGSEA.

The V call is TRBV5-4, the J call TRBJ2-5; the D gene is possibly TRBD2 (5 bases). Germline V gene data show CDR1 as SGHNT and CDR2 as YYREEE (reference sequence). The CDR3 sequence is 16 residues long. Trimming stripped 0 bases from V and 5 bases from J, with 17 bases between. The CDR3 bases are TGTGCCAGCAGCTTGGCCTCAGGAGGCCGAGGTGAGACCCAGTACTTC. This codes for CASSLASGGRGETQYF.

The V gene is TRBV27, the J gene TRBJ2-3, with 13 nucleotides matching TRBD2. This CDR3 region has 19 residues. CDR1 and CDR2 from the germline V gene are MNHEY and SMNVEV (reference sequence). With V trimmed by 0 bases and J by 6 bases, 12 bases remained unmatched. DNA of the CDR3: TGTGCCAGCAGTTTATCGAAACCGGGACTAGCGGGGCCTAGGGATACGCAGTATTTT. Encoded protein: CASSLSKPGLAGPRDTQYF.

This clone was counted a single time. The DNA of the CDR3 is TGTGCCAGCAGCTTGGGAGCAGGGTTCTACTACGAGCAGTACTTC. This translates into CASSLGAGFYYEQYF. This sequence joins TRBV5-8 and TRBJ2-7, with TRBD1 as a possible D gene (5 bases). V lost 0 bases to trimming and J lost 3 bases, with 13 bases between them. Germline V gene data show CDR1 as SGHTS and CDR2 as YDEGEE. This CDR3 comprises 15 residues.

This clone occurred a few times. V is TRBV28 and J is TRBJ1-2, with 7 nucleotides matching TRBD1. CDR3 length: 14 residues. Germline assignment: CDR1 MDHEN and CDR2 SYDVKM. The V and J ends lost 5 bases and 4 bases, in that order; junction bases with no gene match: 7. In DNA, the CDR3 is TGTGCCAGCAGTCACAGGGGTCCCCCCTATGGCTACACCTTC. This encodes CASSHRGPPYGYTF.

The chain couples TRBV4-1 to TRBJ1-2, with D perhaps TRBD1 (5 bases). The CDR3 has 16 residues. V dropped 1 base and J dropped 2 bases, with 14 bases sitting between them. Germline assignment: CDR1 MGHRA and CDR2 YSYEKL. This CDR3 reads CASSQAPRGDNYGYTF. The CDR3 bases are TGCGCCAGCAGCCAAGCCCCCCGGGGGGACAACTATGGCTACACCTTC.

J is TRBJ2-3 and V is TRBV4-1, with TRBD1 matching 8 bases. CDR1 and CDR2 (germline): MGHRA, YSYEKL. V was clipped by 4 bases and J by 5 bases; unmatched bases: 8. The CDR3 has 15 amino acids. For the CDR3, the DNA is TGCGCCAGCAGCCGGACAGGGTTTGAGAAAGATACGCAGTATTTT. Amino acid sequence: CASSRTGFEKDTQYF.

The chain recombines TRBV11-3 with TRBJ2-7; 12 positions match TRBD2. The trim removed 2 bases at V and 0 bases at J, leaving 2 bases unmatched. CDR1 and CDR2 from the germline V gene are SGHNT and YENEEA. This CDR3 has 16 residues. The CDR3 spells CASSLRLAGVSYEQYF. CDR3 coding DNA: TGTGCCAGCAGCTTAAGACTAGCGGGAGTCTCCTACGAGCAGTACTTC.

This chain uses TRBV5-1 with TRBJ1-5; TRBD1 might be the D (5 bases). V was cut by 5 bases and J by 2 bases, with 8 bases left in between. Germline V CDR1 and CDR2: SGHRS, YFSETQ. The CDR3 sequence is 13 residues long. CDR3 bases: TGCGCCAGCAGGGCGGGGGGCAATCAGCCCCAGCATTTT. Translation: CASRAGGNQPQHF. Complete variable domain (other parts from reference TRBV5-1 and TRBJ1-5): KAGVTQTPRYLIKTRGQQVTLSCSPISGHRSVSWYQQTPGQGLQFLFEYFSETQRNKGNFPGRFSGRQFSNSRSEMNVSTLELGDSALYLCASRAGGNQPQHFGDGTRLSIL.

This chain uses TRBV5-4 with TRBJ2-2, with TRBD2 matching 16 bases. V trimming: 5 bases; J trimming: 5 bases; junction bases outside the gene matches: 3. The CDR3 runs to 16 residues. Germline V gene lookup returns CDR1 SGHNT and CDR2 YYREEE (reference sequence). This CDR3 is CASRPGLAGGTGELFF. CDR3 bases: TGTGCCAGCAGACCGGGACTAGCGGGAGGGACCGGGGAGCTGTTTTTT.

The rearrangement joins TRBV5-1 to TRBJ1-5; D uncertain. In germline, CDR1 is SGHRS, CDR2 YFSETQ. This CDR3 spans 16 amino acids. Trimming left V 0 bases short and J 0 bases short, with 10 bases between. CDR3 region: CASSLVEGPSNQPQHF. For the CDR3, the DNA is TGCGCCAGCAGCTTGGTTGAGGGCCCTAGCAATCAGCCCCAGCATTTT.

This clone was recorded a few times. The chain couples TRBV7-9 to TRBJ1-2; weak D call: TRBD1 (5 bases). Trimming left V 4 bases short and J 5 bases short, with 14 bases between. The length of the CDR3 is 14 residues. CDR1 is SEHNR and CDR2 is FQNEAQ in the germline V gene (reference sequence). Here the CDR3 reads CASSSEAAGYGYTF. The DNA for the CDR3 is TGTGCCAGCAGCTCAGAGGCGGCAGGGTATGGCTACACCTTC.